Here is one T cell receptor (beta chain) with its context. The time point is: after trial treatment. Sample treatment: LDRT plus nivolumab, ipilimumab, low-dose cyclophosphamide and aspirin (RACIN trial). Along with nivolumab and ipilimumab, donors received aspirin, low-dose cyclophosphamide and low-dose radiotherapy. CDR3 length: 11 residues. Germline V gene lookup returns CDR1 MDHEN and CDR2 SYDVKM. The V end lost 4 bases, the J end lost 7 bases, and 5 bases lay between the germline ends. The data derive from a study of low-dose radiotherapy and immunotherapy resistance in tumors. First-strand cDNA used TRAV- and TRBV-specific primers, covering alpha and beta chains. TCRs were put through approximately 20 PCR cycles of amplification with Phusion. A constant-region primer and the V-primer adapter served as the primer pair. Through in vitro transcription, the mRNA that had been isolated was amplified. A single record per CDR3 protein comes from TCRdb applying MiXCR to the reads. The sample records some 38,000 distinct CDR3 sequences, 20% to 25% being singletons.

The sequencing used PBMCs, collected after low-dose radiotherapy plus immunotherapy. This chain connects TRBV28 to TRBJ2-1; D is uncertain. The receptor was isolated from a female donor with ovarian cancer. Here the CDR3 DNA reads TGTGCCAGCAGTTCTTGGAATGAGCAGTTCTTC. Amino acids: CASSSWNEQFF.